What follows are 15 T cell receptor beta chains derived from one specimen sequenced in a study of shared clonotypes between healthy human individuals. This table comes from immunoSEQ multiplex PCR, and its TCRdb copy is limited to in-frame clones, with some not included. The sample comprises about 600,000 clones, approximately 97% of which are singletons, and about 0.06% rests with the top ten. Material for sequencing was naive CD4+ T cells sorted from blood. Stated subset: CD45RA+ positively selected. These receptors all come from a woman in her thirties in good health.

The chain couples TRBV5-8 to TRBJ2-5; 11 nucleotides match TRBD1. Trimming at V came to 1 base and at J to 3 bases, leaving 8 bases not matched to a gene. Germline V gene data show CDR1 as SGHTS and CDR2 as YDEGEE. The CDR3 covers 17 residues. CDR3 DNA: TGTGCCAGCAGCTTGATCGGACAGGGGGCTTCTAAAGAGACCCAGTACTTC. Its protein is CASSLIGQGASKETQYF.

In this sample, this clone turned up once. The genes are TRBV10-3 and TRBJ2-2; perhaps TRBD2 as D (6 bases). Germline assignment: CDR1 ENHRY and CDR2 SYGVKD. The V end lost 3 bases, the J end lost 8 bases, and 13 bases lay between the germline ends. The CDR3 sequence is 14 residues long. As DNA, the CDR3 is TGTGCCATCAGTGATCTGATGGGGAGGGGGGAGCTGTTTTTT. This codes for CAISDLMGRGELFF.

This chain joins TRBV28 and TRBJ2-7, with D perhaps matching TRBD1 (5 bases). V lost 3 bases to trimming and J lost 2 bases, with 11 bases between them. The CDR3 length is 14 residues. Germline CDR1 MDHEN, CDR2 SYDVKM. CDR3 residues: CASSFARVAYEQYF. The CDR3 DNA is TGTGCCAGCAGTTTTGCCAGGGTGGCCTACGAGCAGTACTTC. The entire variable domain, with the rest obtained from reference TRBV28 and TRBJ2-7, is as follows: DVKVTQSSRYLVKRTGEKVFLECVQDMDHENMFWYRQDPGLGLRLIYFSYDVKMKEKGDIPEGYSVSREKKERFSLILESASTNQTSMYLCASSFARVAYEQYFGPGTRLTVT.

The CDR3 DNA reads TGTGCCAGCAGCAAGAAACTAGGGGCTGAAGCTTTCTTT. It encodes CASSKKLGAEAFF. The gene calls are TRBV21-1 and TRBJ1-1. TRBV21-1 corresponds to a pseudogene. This CDR3 region has 13 residues.

DNA for the CDR3: TGCGCCAGCAGCTCTGGCGGGGAGGGAACTGAAGCTTTCTTT. It translates to CASSSGGEGTEAFF. The rearrangement joins TRBV5-1 to TRBJ1-1; D gene unclear. The CDR3 runs 14 residues. The germline gives CDR1 SGHRS, CDR2 YFSETQ. V shed 3 bases and J shed 5 bases, with 14 bases lying between them.

This clone was found once. The chain joins TRBV7-8 to TRBJ2-1; 10 bases line up with TRBD1. The V and J ends lost 5 bases and 3 bases, in that order; junction bases with no gene match: 4. There are 15 residues in the CDR3. Germline V gene data show CDR1 as SGHVS and CDR2 as FQNEAQ. The CDR3 coding sequence is TGTGCCAGCAGCATGGACAGGGGGTTCTACAATGAGCAGTTCTTC. Translated, it gives CASSMDRGFYNEQFF.

V gene TRBV7-2 combines with J gene TRBJ1-5; D is ambiguous. CDR1 SGHTA and CDR2 FQGNSA come from the germline V gene. The CDR3 extends over 12 amino acids. The V end was cut by 3 bases, the J end by 7 bases, with 7 bases between. CDR3 DNA: TGTGCCAGCAGCTTGGACGGGCAGCCCCAGCATTTT. It encodes CASSLDGQPQHF. Full variable domain (outside the CDR3, taken from reference TRBV7-2 and TRBJ1-5): GAGVSQSPSNKVTEKGKDVELRCDPISGHTALYWYRQSLGQGLEFLIYFQGNSAPDKSGLPSDRFSAERTGGSVSTLTIQRTQQEDSAVYLCASSLDGQPQHFGDGTRLSIL.

This chain joins TRBV5-1 and TRBJ2-5; 7 bases match TRBD2. Losses at the gene ends were 4 bases for V and 0 bases for J; bases not matched to a gene: 3. This CDR3 is built from 14 residues. CDR1 SGHRS and CDR2 YFSETQ come from the germline V gene. The CDR3 sequence is CASSIGTNQETQYF. CDR3 sequence (DNA): TGCGCCAGCAGCATCGGGACTAACCAAGAGACCCAGTACTTC.

This clone was counted a single time. This rearrangement joins TRBV5-1 to TRBJ2-3, with TRBD2 matching over 10 bases. This CDR3 is 16 amino acids long. Germline CDR1 reads SGHRS; CDR2 reads YFSETQ. V lost 4 bases and J lost 4; bases outside the gene matches: 9. The CDR3 here is CASSLLSGRGADTQYF. DNA for the CDR3: TGCGCCAGCAGCCTCTTGAGCGGGAGGGGTGCAGATACGCAGTATTTT.

This chain links TRBV5-1 with TRBJ1-6, with unresolved D. V was pared by 2 bases and J by 0 bases, with 6 bases between. In germline, CDR1 is SGHRS, CDR2 YFSETQ. The CDR3 has 15 residues. CDR3 sequence: CASSFQSSYNSPLHF. The CDR3 coding sequence is TGCGCCAGCAGCTTCCAGAGCTCCTATAATTCACCCCTCCACTTT.

This sequence joins TRBV5-1 and TRBJ2-3; D uncertain. The CDR3 runs to 13 residues. V lost 1 base and J 0 bases, leaving 3 bases between the germline ends. CDR1 and CDR2 (germline): SGHRS, YFSETQ. The CDR3 DNA reads as TGCGCCAGCAGCTTGACCAGCACAGATACGCAGTATTTT. Translating gives CASSLTSTDTQYF.

The chain has TRBV14 and TRBJ2-5; D is unresolved. The DNA end favors TRBJ2-7, so the J call may be wrong. The CDR3 contains 15 residues. The germline CDR1 and CDR2 sequences are SGHDN and FVKESK. CDR3 region: CASSPRDTTSYEQYF. The CDR3 coding sequence is TGTGCCAGCAGCCCAAGAGACACTACCTCCTACGAGCAGTACTTC.

This rearrangement joins TRBV28 to TRBJ2-7, with TRBD1 matching over 10 bases. This CDR3 has 13 amino acids. The trim removed 6 bases at V and 6 bases at J, leaving 5 bases unmatched. The germline V gene encodes CDR1 MDHEN and CDR2 SYDVKM. In DNA, the CDR3 is TGTGCCAGCAGATCCGGGACAGGGGCCGAGCAGTACTTC. It is translated as CASRSGTGAEQYF.

The V and J genes are TRBV5-1 and TRBJ2-7; 8 bases fit TRBD1. Trimming at V came to 0 bases and at J to 5 bases, leaving 7 bases not matched to a gene. Germline-derived CDR1 and CDR2 are SGHRS and YFSETQ. The length of the CDR3 is 15 residues. CDR3 coding DNA: TGCGCCAGCAGCTTGGACGGACAGGGTGCGAACGAGCAGTACTTC. It encodes CASSLDGQGANEQYF. The variable domain in full, completed from reference TRBV5-1 and TRBJ2-7, reads KAGVTQTPRYLIKTRGQQVTLSCSPISGHRSVSWYQQTPGQGLQFLFEYFSETQRNKGNFPGRFSGRQFSNSRSEMNVSTLELGDSALYLCASSLDGQGANEQYFGPGTRLTVT.

The CDR3 DNA reads TGTGCCAGCAGCAAAATCGGGACAAGGCAAGAGACCCAGTACTTC. Its protein product is CASSKIGTRQETQYF. The chain links TRBV11-2 to TRBJ2-5, with D perhaps matching TRBD1 (6 bases). This CDR3 comprises 15 residues. Germline V lookup: CDR1 SGHAT, CDR2 FQNNGV. V was trimmed by 5 bases and J by 2 bases, leaving 15 bases between them.